The next 17 T cell receptor beta chains were all read from a single sample in a study of T cell repertoires in cytomegalovirus infection. TCRdb analysed the reads with MiXCR anew, one entry per CDR3 protein. Here the sample spans 250,000 to 350,000 distinct CDR3 sequences, about 26% being singletons. The sequencing sample was made of PBMCs. The receptors shown here come from a human donor in good health (CMV status not recorded). Some clones in this sample may be carry-over from other donors' samples.

This clonotype has only a few counts. The gene calls are TRBV7-2 and TRBJ2-2; D is perhaps TRBD1 (5 bases). In germline, CDR1 is SGHTA, CDR2 FQGNSA. The CDR3 contains 18 residues. Between the trimmed V and J ends, which lost 2 bases and 3 bases, there was a span of 19 bases. The CDR3 DNA reads TGTGCCAGCAGCTTAAGACTGCTGGGGCAGTACTACACCGGGGAGCTGTTTTTT. It encodes CASSLRLLGQYYTGELFF.

The CDR3 nucleotides read TGTGCCAGCAGCAACATTCCGGACAGACCTTATGGCTACACCTTC. This codes for CASSNIPDRPYGYTF. The chain carries TRBV12-3 or TRBV12-4 and TRBJ1-2, with D possibly matching TRBD1 (6 bases). The CDR3 is 15 amino acids. V lost 6 bases and J 5 bases, leaving 19 bases between the germline ends.

The V gene is TRBV20-1, the J gene TRBJ2-7; no clear D. CDR1 is DFQATT and CDR2 is SNEGSKA in the germline V gene (reference sequence). The CDR3 length is 10 residues. V was shortened by 1 base and J by 5 bases, with 3 bases between the two germline ends. CDR3 sequence (DNA): TGCAGTGCTAGAGCCAACGAGCAGTACTTC. Protein: CSARANEQYF.

This clonotype has ten or more counts. The CDR3 loop reads CASSKTSGRFSYNEQFF. The CDR3 nucleotides are TGTGCCAGCAGCAAAACTAGCGGGAGGTTCTCCTACAATGAGCAGTTCTTC. The rearrangement joins TRBV7-2 to TRBJ2-1; 12 bases agree with TRBD2. There are 17 residues in the CDR3. Looked up from germline, CDR1 is SGHTA and CDR2 is FQGNSA. Losses at the gene ends were 5 bases for V and 0 bases for J; bases not matched to a gene: 5.

The gene calls are TRBV7-2 and TRBJ2-6; perhaps TRBD2 as D (6 bases). Trimming stripped 2 bases from V and 0 bases from J, with 14 bases between. Looked up from germline, CDR1 is SGHTA and CDR2 is FQGNSA. The CDR3 contains 18 residues. This chain's CDR3 is CASSLPGLGLSGANVLTF. In nucleotides, the CDR3 is TGTGCCAGCAGCTTACCGGGACTTGGACTCTCTGGGGCCAACGTCCTGACTTTC.

The gene calls are TRBV12-3 or TRBV12-4 and TRBJ2-1, with 9 bases matching TRBD2. V shed 1 base and J 8 bases; nucleotides not matched to a gene: 9. The CDR3 totals 16 residues. CDR3 amino acids: CASSLVGGRDVYEQFF. The CDR3 DNA reads TGTGCCAGCAGTTTAGTTGGCGGGAGGGATGTTTATGAGCAGTTCTTC.

The CDR3 here is CASTGGITSGNTIYF. In DNA, the CDR3 is TGTGCCAGCACGGGGGGGATAACCTCTGGAAACACCATATATTTT. The rearrangement joins TRBV28 to TRBJ1-3, with D possibly being TRBD1 (5 bases). The CDR3 contains 15 residues. Trimming left V 7 bases short and J 0 bases short, with 13 bases between. CDR1 MDHEN and CDR2 SYDVKM come from the germline V gene.

This clonotype was seen a handful of times. The chain recombines TRBV28 with TRBJ2-1, with 10 positions matching TRBD2. This CDR3 region has 16 residues. Germline trimming cut 1 base from V and 5 bases from J; bases unmatched to any gene: 5. Per the germline V gene, CDR1 is MDHEN and CDR2 is SYDVKM. DNA of the CDR3: TGTGCCAGCAGTTTATCCCTAGCGGGAGTTAACAATGAGCAGTTCTTC. It translates to CASSLSLAGVNNEQFF.

This clonotype was observed a handful of times. The V call is TRBV15, the J call TRBJ1-1; D remains ambiguous. CDR1 is LNHNV, CDR2 YYDKDF, per germline (reference sequence). V was cut by 1 base and J by 1 base, with 7 bases left in between. CDR3 length: 14 residues. The CDR3 reads CATSRGGPNTEAFF. In nucleotides, the CDR3 is TGTGCCACCAGCAGAGGAGGCCCGAACACTGAAGCTTTCTTT. The complete variable domain, with remaining parts taken from reference TRBV15 and TRBJ1-1, reads DAMVIQNPRYQVTQFGKPVTLSCSQTLNHNVMYWYQQKSSQAPKLLFHYYDKDFNNEADTPDNFQSRRPNTSFCFLDIRSPGLGDTAMYLCATSRGGPNTEAFFGQGTRLTVV.

This clonotype was recorded a few times. This rearrangement joins TRBV6-5 to TRBJ2-7, with no clear D. Germline-derived CDR1 and CDR2 are MNHEY and SVGAGI. This CDR3 contains 15 residues. Trimming stripped 2 bases from V and 0 bases from J, with 11 bases between. This chain's CDR3 is CASSYGVVSSYEQYF. CDR3 coding DNA: TGTGCCAGCAGTTACGGCGTTGTTAGCTCCTACGAGCAGTACTTC.

CDR3 nucleotides: TGTGCCAGCAGTCCTACGACAGTATACAACACCGGGGAGCTGTTTTTT. Translating it yields CASSPTTVYNTGELFF. This rearrangement joins TRBV6-2 or TRBV6-3 to TRBJ2-2; TRBD1 is a possible D gene (5 bases). The CDR3 extends over 16 amino acids. Between the trimmed V and J ends, which lost 5 bases and 2 bases, there was a span of 15 bases. Germline V gene sequence: CDR1 MNHEY, CDR2 SVGEGT.

V and J are TRBV23-1 and TRBJ1-5; D uncertain. TRBV23-1 is an ORF, with its function uncertain. The CDR3 covers 16 residues. The V and J ends lost 4 bases and 4 bases respectively, with 17 bases between them. Here the CDR3 reads CASSPPPGRRNQPQHF. CDR3 DNA sequence: TGCGCCAGCAGTCCCCCACCCGGGAGAAGGAATCAGCCCCAGCATTTT.

This rearrangement joins TRBV6-6 to TRBJ2-3; D possibly matches TRBD1 or TRBD2 (5 bases each). CDR3 length: 14 residues. Trimming stripped 6 bases from V and 3 bases from J, with 13 bases between. Germline values: CDR1 MNHNY, CDR2 SVGAGI (reference sequence). The CDR3 loop reads CASSGTMSTDTQYF. In nucleotides, the CDR3 is TGTGCCAGCAGCGGGACGATGTCTACAGATACGCAGTATTTT.

The V gene is TRBV12-3 or TRBV12-4, the J gene TRBJ1-5, with 8 bases matching TRBD1. The V and J ends lost 7 bases and 3 bases, in that order; junction bases with no gene match: 8. This CDR3 contains 15 residues. The CDR3 loop reads CASTLTGAHNQPQHF. CDR3 nucleotide sequence: TGTGCCAGCACCTTGACAGGGGCCCACAATCAGCCCCAGCATTTT.

This clonotype was found a few times. This sequence joins TRBV6-2 or TRBV6-3 and TRBJ2-2, with 7 nucleotides matching TRBD2. Germline V CDR1 and CDR2: MNHEY, SVGEGT. The CDR3 consists of 18 residues. The J segment lost 6 bases and the V segment lost 7 bases, leaving 20 bases of the junction unmatched. In DNA form, the CDR3 reads TGTGCCAGCACGCCGGCGCGGGAGAACGATTGGGACTCCGGGGAGCTGTTTTTT. Its translation is CASTPARENDWDSGELFF.

This chain joins TRBV6-2 or TRBV6-3 and TRBJ2-6, with D possibly TRBD1 on 5 matching bases. The length of the CDR3 is 15 residues. V lost 4 bases and J lost 0, with 7 bases in between. In germline, CDR1 is MNHEY, CDR2 SVGEGT. As DNA, the CDR3 is TGTGCCAGCAGTTCCAGGGACTCTGGGGCCAACGTCCTGACTTTC. As protein: CASSSRDSGANVLTF.

V and J are TRBV28 and TRBJ2-2, with 8 positions matching TRBD1. There are 16 residues in the CDR3. Germline V lookup: CDR1 MDHEN, CDR2 SYDVKM. V was clipped by 6 bases and J by 4 bases; unmatched bases: 10. Written as DNA, the CDR3 is TGTGCCAGCAGCCCACGGACAGGGAGCCCCACCGGGGAGCTGTTTTTT. Protein product: CASSPRTGSPTGELFF.